This T cell receptor (beta chain) was observed in a study of blood T cells in healthy people across ages. Germline V gene lookup returns CDR1 SGHRS and CDR2 YFSETQ. The CDR3 runs 14 residues. Between the trimmed V and J ends, which lost 4 bases and 0 bases, there was a span of 11 bases. Then a second PCR, running about 6 to 11 cycles, was carried out with a sample-barcoded 5' primer and a J-beta primer mix. TCRdb used MiXCR to reprocess the 5' RACE reads, holding one entry per CDR3 protein. This sample has over 1.5 million distinct CDR3 sequences, with about 49% found just once. This sequence was found in a woman aged 35 to 49 in good health. The genes are TRBV5-1 and TRBJ2-7; D possibly corresponds to TRBD2 (5 bases). Sequenced material: blood. The CDR3 here is CASSHTGSSYEQYF. The CDR3 region has the DNA TGCGCCAGCAGCCATACGGGGAGCTCCTACGAGCAGTACTTC. The full variable domain, with the rest looked up from reference TRBV5-1 and TRBJ2-7, is KAGVTQTPRYLIKTRGQQVTLSCSPISGHRSVSWYQQTPGQGLQFLFEYFSETQRNKGNFPGRFSGRQFSNSRSEMNVSTLELGDSALYLCASSHTGSSYEQYFGPGTRLTVT.